A single sample gave rise to the 20 T cell receptor beta chains below, sequenced in a study of blood T cell repertoires in COVID-19 (dated by TCRdb to 2018 to 2021). Library generation was performed with the immunoSEQ multiplex PCR assay. Not all clones reach the TCRdb copy of this immuneACCESS table, which keeps in-frame sequences only. Checked studies attribute under half of the gap to unresolved V genes and leave the rest unexplained. The sample has 200,000 or so clones on record, 70% to 90% of them singletons. The ten largest account for around 1% of the sample. Input material: peripheral blood. The receptors were sampled from a man in his 60s with COVID-19, enrolled during active disease.

The chain carries TRBV6-5 and TRBJ1-5; 7 bases match TRBD1. The ends lost 6 bases at V and 4 bases at J; junction bases unmatched: 9. Germline values: CDR1 MNHEY, CDR2 SVGAGI. There are 15 residues in the CDR3. The CDR3 sequence: CASSFAGTVNQPQHF. CDR3 sequence (DNA): TGTGCCAGCAGCTTTGCCGGGACAGTGAATCAGCCCCAGCATTTT.

The chain carries TRBV7-9 and TRBJ1-6; 8 positions agree with TRBD1. Trimming cost V 4 bases and J 7 bases; bases outside gene matches: 6. Germline V gene sequence: CDR1 SEHNR, CDR2 FQNEAQ (reference sequence). This CDR3 region has 15 residues. This CDR3 is CASSWRTGTNSPLHF. Written as DNA, the CDR3 is TGTGCCAGCAGCTGGCGGACAGGGACCAATTCACCCCTCCACTTT.

This clone occurred a few times. The chain uses TRBV10-3 and TRBJ1-5; D gene unclear. There are 15 residues in the CDR3. CDR1 ENHRY and CDR2 SYGVKD come from the germline V gene. Trimming left V 6 bases short and J 2 bases short, with 14 bases between. CDR3 DNA: TGTGCCATCAGGGACGCAACGCGGGGCAATCAGCCCCAGCATTTT. This translates into CAIRDATRGNQPQHF.

The chain links TRBV6-1 to TRBJ1-1; the D is unclear. The CDR3 runs to 14 residues. Germline CDR1 and CDR2: MNHNS and SASEGT. Trimming stripped 0 bases from V and 1 base from J, with 6 bases between. CDR3 nucleotide sequence: TGTGCCAGCAGTGAAGCGGGCTGGAACACTGAAGCTTTCTTT. Amino acids: CASSEAGWNTEAFF.

The rearrangement links TRBV7-9 to TRBJ1-2, with D maybe TRBD1 (5 bases). The CDR3 totals 12 residues. Germline CDR1 and CDR2: SEHNR and FQNEAQ (reference sequence). V gave up 2 bases and J gave up 6 bases, with 7 bases separating them. CDR3 in DNA: TGTGCCAGCAGCTTACAACAGGATGGCTACACCTTC. Protein sequence: CASSLQQDGYTF.

The chain carries TRBV18 and TRBJ2-1; 7 nucleotides align to TRBD1. V was clipped by 6 bases and J by 0 bases; unmatched bases: 8. The CDR3 is made up of 16 amino acids. Germline lookup yields CDR1 KGHSH and CDR2 LQKENI. The CDR3 here is CASSFGQVSSYNEQFF. The CDR3 region has the DNA TGTGCCAGCTCCTTCGGACAGGTCAGCTCCTACAATGAGCAGTTCTTC.

This chain links TRBV5-1 with TRBJ2-1; 10 bases are a match to TRBD2. V was clipped by 4 bases and J by 6 bases; unmatched bases: 16. Germline lookup yields CDR1 SGHRS and CDR2 YFSETQ. This CDR3 spans 18 amino acids. The CDR3 protein is CASSPLLAGPTLPNEQFF. CDR3 coding DNA: TGCGCCAGCAGCCCTCTACTAGCGGGACCTACCCTCCCCAATGAGCAGTTCTTC.

The J gene is TRBJ1-3, the V gene TRBV4-3; a possible D gene is TRBD1 (5 bases). Trimming shortened V by 3 bases and J by 0 bases, and 12 bases separated the two germline ends. The CDR3 has 16 amino acids. In germline, CDR1 is LGHNA, CDR2 YSLEER. DNA of the CDR3: TGCGCCAGCAGCCAGGAAACAGGCCACTCTGGAAACACCATATATTTT. This codes for CASSQETGHSGNTIYF.

The chain uses TRBV27 and TRBJ1-4, with D possibly being TRBD1 (5 bases). V gave up 3 bases and J gave up 7 bases, with 12 bases separating them. CDR3 length: 14 amino acids. CDR1 MNHEY and CDR2 SMNVEV come from the germline V gene (reference sequence). CDR3 protein: CASSLRRGGEKLFF. Written as DNA, the CDR3 is TGTGCCAGCAGTTTGAGGAGGGGAGGTGAAAAACTGTTTTTT.

The chain employs TRBV9 and TRBJ2-2; 11 nucleotides agree with TRBD1. The length of the CDR3 is 16 residues. Looked up from germline, CDR1 is SGDLS and CDR2 is YYNGEE. Germline trimming cut 3 bases from V and 2 bases from J; bases unmatched to any gene: 3. As DNA, the CDR3 is TGTGCCAGCAGCGAAGGGACAGGGGGTAACACCGGGGAGCTGTTTTTT. Protein: CASSEGTGGNTGELFF.

V usage is TRBV6-5 and J usage is TRBJ1-2; 9 nucleotides line up with TRBD1. This CDR3 comprises 16 residues. V was pared by 0 bases and J by 10 bases, with 12 bases of the junction left unmatched. CDR1 MNHEY and CDR2 SVGAGI come from the germline V gene. CDR3 region: CASSYSNLGQGLVYTF. For the CDR3, the DNA is TGTGCCAGCAGTTACTCCAACCTGGGACAGGGCCTGGTCTACACCTTC.

The CDR3 loop is CASSVMTHKETQYF. In nucleotides, the CDR3 is TGTGCCAGCAGCGTGATGACACATAAAGAGACCCAGTACTTC. This chain links TRBV11-2 with TRBJ2-5; D unresolved. The CDR3 runs 14 residues. Germline loops: CDR1 SGHAT, CDR2 FQNNGV. V dropped 5 bases and J dropped 3 bases, with 13 bases sitting between them.

The count of this clone is one. The chain combines TRBV7-2 with TRBJ1-2, with 8 bases lining up with TRBD1. The V gene's germline CDR1 is SGHTA and CDR2 FQGNSA. J lost 5 bases, V lost 4 bases, and 12 bases had no gene match. The CDR3 consists of 16 residues. The CDR3 DNA reads as TGTGCCAGCAGCTACCCCCAGACAGGGGTCCGGTATGGCTACACCTTC. It is translated as CASSYPQTGVRYGYTF.

The chain couples TRBV5-4 to TRBJ1-1, with 8 positions matching TRBD1. Germline loops: CDR1 SGHNT, CDR2 YYREEE (reference sequence). The CDR3 totals 15 residues. Losses at the gene ends were 4 bases for V and 3 bases for J; bases not matched to a gene: 8. Here the CDR3 DNA reads TGTGCCAGCAGCCAATCATTACAGGGGGACACTGAAGCTTTCTTT. Translating gives CASSQSLQGDTEAFF.

The rearrangement links TRBV9 to TRBJ2-3; 7 nucleotides agree with TRBD2. Germline lookup yields CDR1 SGDLS and CDR2 YYNGEE. V trimming: 3 bases; J trimming: 8 bases; junction bases outside the gene matches: 9. This CDR3 is 14 amino acids long. The CDR3 region is CASSAFPGGLTQYF. In DNA, the CDR3 is TGTGCCAGCAGCGCCTTCCCGGGAGGACTTACGCAGTATTTT.

In the case of this clone: One junction end disagrees with the germline gene, perhaps due to a read error. V is TRBV30 and J is TRBJ1-2, with D tentatively TRBD1 (5 bases). Germline V gene sequence: CDR1 GTSNPN, CDR2 SVGIG (reference sequence). This CDR3 is 11 amino acids long. The CDR3, as DNA: TGTGCCTGGAGTGTACTTAAGGAAGGGGCCTTC. Translating it yields CAWSVLKEGAF.

V usage is TRBV28 and J usage is TRBJ2-4; the match to TRBD2 covers 14 bases. The CDR3 contains 20 residues. The germline gives CDR1 MDHEN, CDR2 SYDVKM. V lost 4 bases, J lost 1 base, and 12 bases stayed unmatched. CDR3 sequence (DNA): TGTGCCAGCAGTTCCTATCGCGGGACTAGCGGGAGCTCGGCCAAAAACATTCAGTACTTC. It is translated as CASSSYRGTSGSSAKNIQYF.

Written as DNA, the CDR3 is TGCGCCAGCACCGAGCGGGACAAGACCTACGAGCAGTACTTC. It specifies CASTERDKTYEQYF. The V and J genes are TRBV5-1 and TRBJ2-7; maybe TRBD2 (7 bases). Germline-derived CDR1 and CDR2 are SGHRS and YFSETQ. This CDR3 spans 14 amino acids. The V end was cut by 6 bases, the J end by 2 bases, with 15 bases between.

The chain couples TRBV15 to TRBJ2-1; 11 bases agree with TRBD2. V lost 1 base to trimming and J lost 9 bases; unmatched junction nucleotides: 11. This CDR3 has 17 residues. The V gene's germline CDR1 is LNHNV and CDR2 YYDKDF (reference sequence). CDR3 sequence: CATSRASTSGRPSEQFF. Here the CDR3 DNA reads TGTGCCACCAGCAGAGCCTCCACTAGCGGGAGACCAAGTGAGCAGTTCTTC.

The chain joins TRBV2 to TRBJ1-4; D might be TRBD1 (5 bases). Deletions cut 6 bases from V and 1 base from J, with 9 bases between. This CDR3 is built from 14 residues. Germline lookup yields CDR1 SNHLY and CDR2 FYNNEI. Here the CDR3 reads CASSAQGTNEKLFF. In DNA, the CDR3 is TGTGCCAGCAGCGCTCAGGGAACTAATGAAAAACTGTTTTTT.